The clone carrying this T cell receptor (beta chain) appeared a few times. The sample belongs to a study of control samples from healthy donors and cancer patients. The protocol was immunoSEQ multiplex PCR, while the TCRdb copy is restricted to in-frame clones and leaves out a portion. The sample includes 45,000 to 60,000 clones, 94% seen only once; the top ten take 4%. Germline V gene sequence: CDR1 SGHTA, CDR2 FQGTGA. V shed 5 bases and J shed 5 bases, with 12 bases lying between them. The CDR3 length is 13 residues. The gene calls are TRBV7-3 and TRBJ2-5, with D perhaps TRBD2 (6 bases). The sequencing input was blood. The source of this sequence is a young man in good health. The CDR3: CASSPRGGETQYF. DNA for the CDR3: TGTGCCAGCAGCCCTAGGGGAGGCGAGACCCAGTACTTC.